The clone carrying this T cell receptor beta chain showed up just a few times. The antigen is not known. This entry comes from a study of blood T cells in healthy people across ages. Sample donors were healthy Caucasian individuals that came from Russia, aged about 6 to 95. A J-beta primer mix and a sample-barcoded 5' primer were used in a second PCR of roughly 7 to 12 cycles. MiXCR, applied by TCRdb to the 5' RACE reads, yields one record per CDR3 protein. Of 550,000 to 700,000 distinct CDR3 sequences listed, 27% are singletons. Study conclusions and caveats: Both higher diversity and more naive CD4+ cells marked long-lived donors when set against aged donors. Observed TCR beta diversity per million T cells went down as age went up. This fall followed a roughly linear course with age. Not knowing donor CMV status may have confounded expanded clonotype changes.

Sequencing was performed on blood. This TCR derives from a woman aged 70-85 years in good health.

The CDR3 spells CASSLDTALNSPLHF. CDR3 nucleotides: TGTGCCAGCAGCTTAGACACGGCCTTGAATTCACCCCTCCACTTT. The rearrangement uses TRBV7-2 and TRBJ1-6; no clear D. Trimming left V 1 base short and J 7 bases short, with 11 bases between. Germline assignment: CDR1 SGHTA and CDR2 FQGNSA. The length of the CDR3 is 15 residues.